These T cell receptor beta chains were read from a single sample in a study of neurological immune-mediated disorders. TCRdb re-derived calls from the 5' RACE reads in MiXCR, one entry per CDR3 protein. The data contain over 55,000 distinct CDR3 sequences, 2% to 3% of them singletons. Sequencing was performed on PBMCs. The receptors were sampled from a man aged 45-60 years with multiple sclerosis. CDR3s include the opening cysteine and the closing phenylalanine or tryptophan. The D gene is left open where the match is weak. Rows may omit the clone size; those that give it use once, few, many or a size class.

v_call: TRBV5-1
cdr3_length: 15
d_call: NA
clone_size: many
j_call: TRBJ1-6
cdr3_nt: TGCGCCAGCAGCGAGTTGGGGACACAAGATTCACCCCTCCACTTT
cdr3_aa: CASSELGTQDSPLHF

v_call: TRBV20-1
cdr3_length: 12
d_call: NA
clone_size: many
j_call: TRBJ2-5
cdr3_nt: TGCAGTGCTAGTCCCGGTGCGGAGACCCAGTACTTC
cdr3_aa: CSASPGAETQYF

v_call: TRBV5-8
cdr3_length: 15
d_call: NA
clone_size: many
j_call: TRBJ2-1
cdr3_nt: TGTGCCAGCAGCCCCCGGGTTAGCTCCTACAATGAGCAGTTCTTC
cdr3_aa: CASSPRVSSYNEQFF

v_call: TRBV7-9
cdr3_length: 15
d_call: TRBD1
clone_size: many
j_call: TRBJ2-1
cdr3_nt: TGTGCCAGCAGCCTAAGACAGGGGGCCGGCAATGAGCAGTTCTTC
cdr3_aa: CASSLRQGAGNEQFF

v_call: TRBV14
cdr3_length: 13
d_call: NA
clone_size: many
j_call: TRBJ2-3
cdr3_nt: TGTGCCAGCAGCCAATTCCTCGCAGATACGCAGTATTTT
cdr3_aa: CASSQFLADTQYF

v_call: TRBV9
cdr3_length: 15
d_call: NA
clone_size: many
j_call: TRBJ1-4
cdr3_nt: TGTGCCAGCAGCGCGACTTTTTCCGCTAATGAAAAACTGTTTTTT
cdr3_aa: CASSATFSANEKLFF

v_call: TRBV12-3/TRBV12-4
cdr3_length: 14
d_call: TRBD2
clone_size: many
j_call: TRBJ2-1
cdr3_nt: TGTGCCAGCAGTCCCACCGGGACTATAAATGAGCAGTTCTTC
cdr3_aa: CASSPTGTINEQFF

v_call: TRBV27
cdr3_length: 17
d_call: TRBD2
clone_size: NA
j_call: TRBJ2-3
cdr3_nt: TGTGCCAGCAGAGCCCCCGGACTAGCGGGAAACACAGATACGCAGTATTTT
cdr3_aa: CASRAPGLAGNTDTQYF

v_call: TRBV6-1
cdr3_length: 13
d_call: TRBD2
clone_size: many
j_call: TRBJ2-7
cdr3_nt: TGTGCCAGCAGTCGGGACTACGCATACGAGCAGTACTTC
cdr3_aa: CASSRDYAYEQYF

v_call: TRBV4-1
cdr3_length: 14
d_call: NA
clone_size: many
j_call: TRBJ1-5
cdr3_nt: TGCGCCAGCAGCGGGGCAGCCCACAATCAGCCCCAGCATTTT
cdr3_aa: CASSGAAHNQPQHF

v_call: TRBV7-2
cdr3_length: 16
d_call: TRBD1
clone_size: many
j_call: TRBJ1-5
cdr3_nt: TGTGCCAGCAGCACAATCGCGGGGCAGGGGGGTCAGCCCCAGCATTTT
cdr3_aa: CASSTIAGQGGQPQHF

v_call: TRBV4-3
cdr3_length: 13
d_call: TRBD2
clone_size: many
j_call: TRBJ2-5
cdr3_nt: TGCGCCAGCAGCCAAGGCGGGGGAGAGACCCAGTACTTC
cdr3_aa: CASSQGGGETQYF

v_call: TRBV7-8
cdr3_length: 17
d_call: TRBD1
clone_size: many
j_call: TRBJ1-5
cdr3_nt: TGTGCCAGCAGCCGAAGGGGCGAGACAGGGGGCGGTCAGCCCCAGCATTTT
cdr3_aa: CASSRRGETGGGQPQHF

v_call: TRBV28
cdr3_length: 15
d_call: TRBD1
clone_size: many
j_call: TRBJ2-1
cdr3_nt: TGTGCCAGCAGTAAAACAGGGGACAGTTCGGGTGAGCAGTTCTTC
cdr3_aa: CASSKTGDSSGEQFF

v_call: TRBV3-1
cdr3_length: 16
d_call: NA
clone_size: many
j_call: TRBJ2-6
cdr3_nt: TGTGCCAGCAGTCCTAGAGCAAGGGCGGGGACCAACGTCCTGACTTTC
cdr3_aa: CASSPRARAGTNVLTF

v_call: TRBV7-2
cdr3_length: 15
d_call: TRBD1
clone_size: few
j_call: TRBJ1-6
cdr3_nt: TGTGCCAGCAGGTCAACCGGGACAGGGGTTTCACCCCTCCACTTT
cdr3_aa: CASRSTGTGVSPLHF

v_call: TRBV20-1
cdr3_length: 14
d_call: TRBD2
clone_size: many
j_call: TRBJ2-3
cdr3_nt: TGCAGTGCTCGACGGGGGGGTATCACAGATACGCAGTATTTT
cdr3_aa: CSARRGGITDTQYF

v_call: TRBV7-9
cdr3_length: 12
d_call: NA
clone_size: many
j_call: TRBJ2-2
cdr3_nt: TGTGCCAGCAGCCTGGACCTGGGGGAGCTGTTTTTT
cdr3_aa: CASSLDLGELFF

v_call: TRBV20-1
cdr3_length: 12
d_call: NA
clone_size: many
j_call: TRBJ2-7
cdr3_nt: TGCAGTGCCGCCTACGCGGACAACGAGCAGTACTTC
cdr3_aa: CSAAYADNEQYF

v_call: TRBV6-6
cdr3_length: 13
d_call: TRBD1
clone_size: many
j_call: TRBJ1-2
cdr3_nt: TGTGCCAGCAGGCCCGGGACAGGGGGCTTCAACACCTTC
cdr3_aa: CASRPGTGGFNTF

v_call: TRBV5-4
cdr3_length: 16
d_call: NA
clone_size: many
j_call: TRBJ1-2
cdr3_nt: TGTGCCAGCAGCGCCAGCTCTACAGGAGCTAACTATGGCTACACCTTC
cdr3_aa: CASSASSTGANYGYTF